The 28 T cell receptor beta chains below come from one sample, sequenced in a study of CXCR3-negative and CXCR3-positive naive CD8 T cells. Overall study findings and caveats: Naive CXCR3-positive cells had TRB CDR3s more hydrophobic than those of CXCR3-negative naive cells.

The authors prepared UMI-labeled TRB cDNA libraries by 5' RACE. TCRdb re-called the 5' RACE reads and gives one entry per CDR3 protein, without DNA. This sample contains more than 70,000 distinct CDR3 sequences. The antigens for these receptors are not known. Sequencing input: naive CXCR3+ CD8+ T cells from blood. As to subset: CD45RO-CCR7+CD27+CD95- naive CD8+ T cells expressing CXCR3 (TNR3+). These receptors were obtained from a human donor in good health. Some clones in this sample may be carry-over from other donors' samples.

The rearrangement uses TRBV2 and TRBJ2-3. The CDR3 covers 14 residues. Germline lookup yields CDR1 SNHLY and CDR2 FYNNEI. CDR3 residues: CARTKSGPTDTQYF.

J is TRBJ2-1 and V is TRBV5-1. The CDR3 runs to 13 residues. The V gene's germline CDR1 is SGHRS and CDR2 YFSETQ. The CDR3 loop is CASSLVPVEEQFF.

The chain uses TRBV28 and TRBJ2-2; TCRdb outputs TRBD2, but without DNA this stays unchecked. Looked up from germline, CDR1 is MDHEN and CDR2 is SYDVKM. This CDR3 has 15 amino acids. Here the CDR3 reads CASSEGSDYTGELFF.

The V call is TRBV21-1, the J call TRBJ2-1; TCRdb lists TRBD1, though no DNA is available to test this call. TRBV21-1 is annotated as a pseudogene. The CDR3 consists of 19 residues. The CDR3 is CASTHRQGTSPGSYNEQFF.

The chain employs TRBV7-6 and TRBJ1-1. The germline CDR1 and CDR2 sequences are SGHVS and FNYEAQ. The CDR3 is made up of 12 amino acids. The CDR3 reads CASSFNGAEAFF.

This CDR3 is CASSFGLAGGDTQYF. The J gene is TRBJ2-3, the V gene TRBV3-1; TCRdb's D call, TRBD2, is unchecked because there is no DNA. CDR3 length: 15 residues. The germline V gene encodes CDR1 LGHDT and CDR2 YNNKEL (reference sequence).

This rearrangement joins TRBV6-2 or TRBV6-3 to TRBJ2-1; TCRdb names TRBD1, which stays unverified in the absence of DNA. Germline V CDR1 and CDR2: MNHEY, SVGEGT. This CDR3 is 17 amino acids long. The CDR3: CASSYPPAGVSYNEQFF.

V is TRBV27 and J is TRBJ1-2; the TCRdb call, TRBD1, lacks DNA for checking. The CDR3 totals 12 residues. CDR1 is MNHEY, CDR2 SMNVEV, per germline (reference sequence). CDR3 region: CASSLQGYGYTF.

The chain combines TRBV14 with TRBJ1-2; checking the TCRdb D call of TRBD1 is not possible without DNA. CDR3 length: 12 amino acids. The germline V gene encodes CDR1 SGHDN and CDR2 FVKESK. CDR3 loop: CASSLGTFGYTF.

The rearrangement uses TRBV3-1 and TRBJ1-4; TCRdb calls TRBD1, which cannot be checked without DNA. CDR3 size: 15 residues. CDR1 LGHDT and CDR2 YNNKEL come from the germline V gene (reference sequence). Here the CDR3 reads CASSHSGTGKEKLFF.

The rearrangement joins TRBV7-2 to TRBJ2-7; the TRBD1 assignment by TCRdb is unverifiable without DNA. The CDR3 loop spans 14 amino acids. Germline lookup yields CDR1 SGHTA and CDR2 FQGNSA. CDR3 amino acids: CASSGPGTTYEQYF.

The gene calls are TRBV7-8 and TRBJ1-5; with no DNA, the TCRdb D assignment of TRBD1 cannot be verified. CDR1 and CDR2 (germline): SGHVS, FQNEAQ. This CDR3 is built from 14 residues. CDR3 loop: CASSPTGSNQPQHF. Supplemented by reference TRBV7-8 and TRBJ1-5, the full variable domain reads GAGVSQSPRYKVAKRGQDVALRCDPISGHVSLFWYQQALGQGPEFLTYFQNEAQLDKSGLPSDRFFAERPEGSVSTLKIQRTQQEDSAVYLCASSPTGSNQPQHFGDGTRLSIL.

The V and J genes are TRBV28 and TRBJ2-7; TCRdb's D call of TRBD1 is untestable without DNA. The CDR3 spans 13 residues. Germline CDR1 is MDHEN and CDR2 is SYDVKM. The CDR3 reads CASSFRGGNEQYF.

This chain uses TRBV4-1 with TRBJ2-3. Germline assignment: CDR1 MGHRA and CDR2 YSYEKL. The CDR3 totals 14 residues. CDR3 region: CASSPTPSTDTQYF.

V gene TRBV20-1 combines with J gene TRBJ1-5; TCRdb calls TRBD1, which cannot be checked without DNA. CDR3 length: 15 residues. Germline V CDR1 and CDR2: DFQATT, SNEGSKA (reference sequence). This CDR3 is CSARSTGTLNQPQHF.

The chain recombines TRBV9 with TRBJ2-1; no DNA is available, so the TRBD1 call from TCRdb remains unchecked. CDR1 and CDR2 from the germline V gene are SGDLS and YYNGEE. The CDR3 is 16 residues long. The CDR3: CASSTSTGSRANEQFF.

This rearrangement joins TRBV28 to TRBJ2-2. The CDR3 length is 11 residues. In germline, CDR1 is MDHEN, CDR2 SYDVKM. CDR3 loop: CASSFPGELFF.

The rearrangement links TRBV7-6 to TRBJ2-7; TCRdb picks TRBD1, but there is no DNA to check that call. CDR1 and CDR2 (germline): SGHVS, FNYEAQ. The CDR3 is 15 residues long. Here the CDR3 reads CASSLEGKETYEQYF.

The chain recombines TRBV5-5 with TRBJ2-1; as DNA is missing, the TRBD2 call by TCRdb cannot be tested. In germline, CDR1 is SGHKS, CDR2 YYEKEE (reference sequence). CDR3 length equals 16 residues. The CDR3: CASRSASGGALDEQFF.

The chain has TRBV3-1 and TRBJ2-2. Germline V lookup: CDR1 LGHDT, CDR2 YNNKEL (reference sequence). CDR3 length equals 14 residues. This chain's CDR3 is CASSPVADTGELFF.

CDR3 sequence: CATSRDLGQGYEQYF. The chain joins TRBV15 to TRBJ2-7; TCRdb indicates TRBD1, and absent DNA this call remains unverified. CDR1 LNHNV and CDR2 YYDKDF come from the germline V gene (reference sequence). The CDR3 contains 15 residues.

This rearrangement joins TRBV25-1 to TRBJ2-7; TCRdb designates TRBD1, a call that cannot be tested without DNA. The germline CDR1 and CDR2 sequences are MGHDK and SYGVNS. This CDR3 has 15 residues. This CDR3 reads CASRSTGAPLYEQYF.

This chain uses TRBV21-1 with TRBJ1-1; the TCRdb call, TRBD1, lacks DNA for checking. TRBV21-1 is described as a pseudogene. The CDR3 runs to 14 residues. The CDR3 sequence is CASSKDRTATEAFF.

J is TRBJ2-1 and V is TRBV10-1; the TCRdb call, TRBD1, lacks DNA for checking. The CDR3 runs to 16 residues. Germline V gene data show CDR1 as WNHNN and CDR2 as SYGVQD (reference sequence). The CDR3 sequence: CASSDYRDKSHNEQFF.

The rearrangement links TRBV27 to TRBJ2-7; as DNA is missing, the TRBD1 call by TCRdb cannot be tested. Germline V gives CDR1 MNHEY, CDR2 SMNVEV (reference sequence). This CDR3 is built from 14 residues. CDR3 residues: CASASGGTAYQQYF.

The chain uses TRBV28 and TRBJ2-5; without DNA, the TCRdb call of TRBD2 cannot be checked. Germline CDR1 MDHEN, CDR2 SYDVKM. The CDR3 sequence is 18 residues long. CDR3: CASSFTGWEEGEEETQYF.

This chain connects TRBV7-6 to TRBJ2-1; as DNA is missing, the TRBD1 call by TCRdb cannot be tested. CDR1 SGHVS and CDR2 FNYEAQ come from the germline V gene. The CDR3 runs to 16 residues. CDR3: CASSQRDREGYNEQFF.

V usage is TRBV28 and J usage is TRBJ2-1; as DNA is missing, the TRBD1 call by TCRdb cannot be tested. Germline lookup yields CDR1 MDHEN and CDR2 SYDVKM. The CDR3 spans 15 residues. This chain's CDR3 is CASRWGGGSYNEQFF. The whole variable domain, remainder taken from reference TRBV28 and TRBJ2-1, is DVKVTQSSRYLVKRTGEKVFLECVQDMDHENMFWYRQDPGLGLRLIYFSYDVKMKEKGDIPEGYSVSREKKERFSLILESASTNQTSMYLCASRWGGGSYNEQFFGPGTRLTVL.